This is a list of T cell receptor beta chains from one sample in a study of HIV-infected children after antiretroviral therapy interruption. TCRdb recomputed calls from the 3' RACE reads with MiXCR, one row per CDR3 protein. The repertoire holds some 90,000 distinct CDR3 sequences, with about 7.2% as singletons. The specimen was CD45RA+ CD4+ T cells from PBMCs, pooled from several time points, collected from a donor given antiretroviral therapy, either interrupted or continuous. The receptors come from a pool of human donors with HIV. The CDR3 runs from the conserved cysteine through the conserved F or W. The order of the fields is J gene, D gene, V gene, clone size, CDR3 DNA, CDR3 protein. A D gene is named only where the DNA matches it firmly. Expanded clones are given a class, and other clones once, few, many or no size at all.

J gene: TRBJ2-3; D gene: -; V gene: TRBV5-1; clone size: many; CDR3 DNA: TGCGCCAGCAGCTTGGTGCCCTCCTCGTCGCGCACAGATACGCAGTATTTT; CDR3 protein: CASSLVPSSSRTDTQYF
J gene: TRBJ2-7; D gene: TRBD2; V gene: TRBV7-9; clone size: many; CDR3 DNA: TGTGCCAGCAGCTTATGGGTAGCGGGAAGGTACCCTGACGAGCAGTACTTC; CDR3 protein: CASSLWVAGRYPDEQYF
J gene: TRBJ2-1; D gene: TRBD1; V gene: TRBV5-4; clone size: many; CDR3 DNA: TGTGCCAGCAGCAGACGACAGGGGAACTACAATGAGCAGTTCTTC; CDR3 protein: CASSRRQGNYNEQFF
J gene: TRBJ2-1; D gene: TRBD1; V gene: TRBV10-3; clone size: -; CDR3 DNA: TGTGCCATCAGTGAGTTAATGGGACAGTCCTACAATGAGCAGTTCTTC; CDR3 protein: CAISELMGQSYNEQFF
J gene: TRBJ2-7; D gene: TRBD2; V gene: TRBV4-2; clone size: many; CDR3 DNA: TGTGCCAGCAGCCAAGGGACTAGCCTACAGGAGCAGTACTTC; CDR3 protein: CASSQGTSLQEQYF
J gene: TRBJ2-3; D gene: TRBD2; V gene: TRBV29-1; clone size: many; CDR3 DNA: TGCAGCGTTGAGAATAGCGGGGGGCTGGATACGCAGTATTTT; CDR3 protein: CSVENSGGLDTQYF
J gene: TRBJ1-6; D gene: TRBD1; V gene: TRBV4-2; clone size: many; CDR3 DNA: TGTGCCAGCAGCCAAGGACAGGGGGCGCCAGGGGATTCACCCCTCCACTTT; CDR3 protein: CASSQGQGAPGDSPLHF
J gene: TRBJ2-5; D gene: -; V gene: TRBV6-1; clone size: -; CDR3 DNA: TGTGCCAGCAGTGAAGTTTCAGACCCCCAAGAGACCCAGTACTTC; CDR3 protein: CASSEVSDPQETQYF
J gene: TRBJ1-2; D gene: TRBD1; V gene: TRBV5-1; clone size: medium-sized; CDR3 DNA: TGCGCCAGCAGCTTGGGACTCGGTGGGTCCCGGGACAGGGTTAACTATGGCTACACCTTC; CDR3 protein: CASSLGLGGSRDRVNYGYTF
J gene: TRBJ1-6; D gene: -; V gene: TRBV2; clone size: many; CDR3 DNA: TGTGCCAGCAGTGTTAGTGCCCTCGGTTCACCCCTCCACTTT; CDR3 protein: CASSVSALGSPLHF
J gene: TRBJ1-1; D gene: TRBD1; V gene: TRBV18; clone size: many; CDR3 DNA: TGTGCCAGCTCACGACAGGGGAACACTGAAGCTTTCTTT; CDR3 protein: CASSRQGNTEAFF
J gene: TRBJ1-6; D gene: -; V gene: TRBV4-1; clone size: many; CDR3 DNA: TGCGCCAGCAGCCAGTTCCCTAATTCACCCCTCCACTTT; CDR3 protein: CASSQFPNSPLHF
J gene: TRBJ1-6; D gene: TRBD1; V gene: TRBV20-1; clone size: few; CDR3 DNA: TGCAGTGCTAGAGACCATCAGGGGGCTGCCTATAATTCACCCCTCCACTTT; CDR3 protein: CSARDHQGAAYNSPLHF
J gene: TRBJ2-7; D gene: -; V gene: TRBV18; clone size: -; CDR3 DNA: TGTCCCAGCTCACCAAAAAATATACAGCAGGCCTACTACGAGCAGTACTTC; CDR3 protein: CPSSPKNIQQAYYEQYF
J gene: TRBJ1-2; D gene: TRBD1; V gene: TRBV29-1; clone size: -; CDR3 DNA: TGCAGCGTTGAAGAACAGGGGGCAGACTATGGCTACACCTTC; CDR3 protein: CSVEEQGADYGYTF